Listed below are T cell receptor beta chains from one sample, sequenced in a study of Ad26.COV2.S vaccination and SARS-CoV-2 variants. Data came from immunoSEQ multiplex PCR; TCRdb stores just in-frame clones and leaves some out. The data contain under 400,000 clones, about nine tenths of them singletons. The material was peripheral blood, obtained in a trial of Ad26.COV2.S vaccine versus placebo. The receptors were sampled from a person between 18 and 60 years old who received the Ad26.COV2.S COVID-19 vaccine or a placebo. Each CDR3 is given with its conserved first and last residue. The D gene is left open where the match is weak. The size field is filled for only some rows; it gives once, few, many or a size class.

j_gene: TRBJ2-3; abundance: few; v_gene: TRBV7-4; d_gene: .; CDR3aa: CASSLGSVHVSPTDTQYF; CDR3nt: TGTGCCAGCAGCTTAGGCAGCGTTCATGTTTCACCCACAGATACGCAGTATTTT
j_gene: TRBJ1-6; abundance: .; v_gene: TRBV12-3/TRBV12-4; d_gene: .; CDR3aa: CASSGPGSPLHF; CDR3nt: TGTGCCAGCAGTGGTCCAGGGTCACCCCTCCACTTT
j_gene: TRBJ1-6; abundance: .; v_gene: TRBV7-3; d_gene: .; CDR3aa: CASSSADGGISSPLHF; CDR3nt: TGTGCCAGCAGCTCTGCCGACGGAGGAATTAGTTCACCCCTCCACTTT
j_gene: TRBJ2-5; abundance: .; v_gene: TRBV27; d_gene: .; CDR3aa: CASSLGQLQETQYF; CDR3nt: TGTGCCAGCAGTTTAGGGCAGCTTCAAGAGACCCAGTACTTC
j_gene: TRBJ2-7; abundance: .; v_gene: TRBV4-1; d_gene: .; CDR3aa: CASSQRDSQAYEQYF; CDR3nt: TGCGCCAGCAGCCAACGGGACTCCCAGGCCTACGAGCAGTACTTC
j_gene: TRBJ1-5; abundance: .; v_gene: TRBV19; d_gene: TRBD1; CDR3aa: CASSIRGQGVYSNQPQHF; CDR3nt: TGTGCCAGTAGTATTCGGGGACAGGGAGTTTATAGCAATCAGCCCCAGCATTTT
j_gene: TRBJ2-2; abundance: .; v_gene: TRBV18; d_gene: .; CDR3aa: CASSPPVKSYTGELFF; CDR3nt: TGTGCCAGCTCACCACCGGTCAAATCGTACACCGGGGAGCTGTTTTTT
j_gene: TRBJ2-1; abundance: .; v_gene: TRBV29-1; d_gene: TRBD1; CDR3aa: CSAHRDSPGDEQFF; CDR3nt: TGCAGCGCCCACCGGGACAGCCCAGGGGATGAGCAGTTCTTC
j_gene: TRBJ2-2; abundance: .; v_gene: TRBV18; d_gene: .; CDR3aa: CASSPGATGELFF; CDR3nt: TGTGCCAGCTCACCAGGGGCCACCGGGGAGCTGTTTTTT
j_gene: TRBJ2-1; abundance: .; v_gene: TRBV5-1; d_gene: .; CDR3aa: CASTDDTYNEQFF; CDR3nt: TGCGCCAGCACGGATGATACCTACAATGAGCAGTTCTTC
j_gene: TRBJ2-3; abundance: .; v_gene: TRBV9; d_gene: .; CDR3aa: CASSPWTESTDTQYF; CDR3nt: TGTGCCAGCAGCCCGTGGACAGAAAGCACAGATACGCAGTATTTT
j_gene: TRBJ1-2; abundance: .; v_gene: TRBV12-3/TRBV12-4; d_gene: TRBD1; CDR3aa: CASSSGTGDYTF; CDR3nt: TGTGCCAGCAGTTCGGGGACAGGGGACTACACCTTC
j_gene: TRBJ1-1; abundance: .; v_gene: TRBV6-6; d_gene: .; CDR3aa: CASSDPAGDTEAFF; CDR3nt: TGTGCCAGCAGTGACCCCGCAGGGGACACTGAAGCTTTCTTT
j_gene: TRBJ2-7; abundance: .; v_gene: TRBV9; d_gene: .; CDR3aa: CASSAESPTRSYEQYF; CDR3nt: TGTGCCAGCAGCGCGGAGAGTCCAACCCGCTCCTACGAGCAGTACTTC
j_gene: TRBJ2-1; abundance: .; v_gene: TRBV11-3; d_gene: TRBD2; CDR3aa: CASSLETSGSYNEQFF; CDR3nt: TGTGCCAGCAGCTTAGAGACTAGCGGTTCCTACAATGAGCAGTTCTTC
j_gene: TRBJ1-1; abundance: once; v_gene: TRBV19; d_gene: .; CDR3aa: CASSLQNTEAFF; CDR3nt: TGTGCCAGTAGTCTACAGAACACTGAAGCTTTCTTT
j_gene: TRBJ2-3; abundance: .; v_gene: TRBV27; d_gene: .; CDR3aa: CASSLRTTGDPSTDTQYF; CDR3nt: TGTGCCAGCAGTCTACGAACGACAGGAGATCCTAGCACAGATACGCAGTATTTT
j_gene: TRBJ1-4; abundance: .; v_gene: TRBV18; d_gene: TRBD1; CDR3aa: CASSRDRTGVVAKLFF; CDR3nt: TGTGCCAGCTCACGTGACCGGACAGGGGTGGTCGCGAAACTGTTTTTT
j_gene: TRBJ2-2; abundance: .; v_gene: TRBV6-2/TRBV6-3; d_gene: .; CDR3aa: CASSYFSGELFF; CDR3nt: TGTGCCAGCAGTTACTTCTCCGGGGAGCTGTTTTTT